The rows below give T cell receptor beta chains drawn from one sample of a study of technical replicates of blood from several donors. Clones were sequenced by immunoSEQ multiplex PCR, and TCRdb holds only the in-frame ones, with some missing. This sample has under 100,000 clones, with 80% to 90% found just once. Material for sequencing was PBMCs. These receptors all stem from a human donor in good health. Some clones in this sample may be carry-over from other donors' samples. Each CDR3 is given without its conserved first and last residue.

v_call	j_call	cdr3_aa
TRBV9	TRBJ2-3	ASSVGRGSGGAYTDTQY
TRBV6-5	TRBJ1-1	ASSYGLVRRVGEAF
TRBV7-9	TRBJ2-3	ASSPRGAGASTDTQY
TRBV7-3	TRBJ1-1	ASSGTSPHGTGENTEAF
TRBV29-1	TRBJ1-1	SVESSTRGEAF
TRBV6-6	TRBJ2-1	ASSNAGVAEQF
TRBV19	TRBJ1-5	ASSHRTGNQPQH
TRBV28	TRBJ2-4	ASSSSRRQGNIQY
TRBV7-2	TRBJ2-7	ASSHTGYEQY
TRBV6-5	TRBJ2-1	ASRGVLEQF
TRBV6-6	TRBJ2-7	ASSRLEGGRAVEQY
TRBV19	TRBJ1-3	ATKRTQGRNTIY
TRBV7-2	TRBJ1-2	ASSLEGQVFYGYT
TRBV5-1	TRBJ2-7	ASSQTPSGGVSYEQY
TRBV5-1	TRBJ2-5	ASSLGTEQETQY
TRBV7-9	TRBJ1-1	ASSLAAGGQRAF
TRBV7-2	TRBJ2-7	ASSSIAGPYEQY
TRBV5-6	TRBJ2-5	ASSGGTGAPETQY
TRBV10-3	TRBJ1-5	AISGDRGLNQPQH
TRBV29-1	TRBJ2-4	SVGGDGGGKNIQY
TRBV7-2	TRBJ2-2	ASTLAGGSNTGELF
TRBV11-3	TRBJ2-3	ASSTSQADTQY
TRBV19	TRBJ2-1	ASSIQGLAGSEQF
TRBV19	TRBJ2-1	ASSILPGNEQF
TRBV25-1	TRBJ2-1	ASSPRGDSYNEQF
TRBV4-3	TRBJ1-6	ASSQKHRGPNSPLH